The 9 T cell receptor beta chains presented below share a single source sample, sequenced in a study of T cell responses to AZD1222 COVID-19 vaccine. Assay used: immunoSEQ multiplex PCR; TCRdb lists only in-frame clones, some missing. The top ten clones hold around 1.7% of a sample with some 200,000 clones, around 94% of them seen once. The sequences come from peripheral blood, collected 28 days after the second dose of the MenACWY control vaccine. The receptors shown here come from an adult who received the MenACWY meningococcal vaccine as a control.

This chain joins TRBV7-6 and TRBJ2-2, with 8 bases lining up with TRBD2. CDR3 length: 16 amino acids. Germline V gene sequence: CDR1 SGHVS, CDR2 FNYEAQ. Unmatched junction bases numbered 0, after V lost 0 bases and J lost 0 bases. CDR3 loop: CASSLASGTNTGELFF. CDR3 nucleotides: TGTGCCAGCAGCTTAGCTAGCGGGACGAACACCGGGGAGCTGTTTTTT.

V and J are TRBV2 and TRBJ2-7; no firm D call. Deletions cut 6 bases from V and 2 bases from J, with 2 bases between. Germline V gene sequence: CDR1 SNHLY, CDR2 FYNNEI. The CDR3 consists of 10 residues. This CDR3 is CASRTYEQYF. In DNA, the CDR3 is TGTGCCAGCAGGACCTACGAGCAGTACTTC.

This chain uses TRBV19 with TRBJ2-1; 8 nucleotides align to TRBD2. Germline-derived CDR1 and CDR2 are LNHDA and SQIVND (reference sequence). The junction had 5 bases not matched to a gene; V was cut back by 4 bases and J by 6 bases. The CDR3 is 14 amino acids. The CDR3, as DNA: TGTGCCAGTAGTAGTCCGGGGGGGGTCAATGAGCAGTTCTTC. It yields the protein CASSSPGGVNEQFF.

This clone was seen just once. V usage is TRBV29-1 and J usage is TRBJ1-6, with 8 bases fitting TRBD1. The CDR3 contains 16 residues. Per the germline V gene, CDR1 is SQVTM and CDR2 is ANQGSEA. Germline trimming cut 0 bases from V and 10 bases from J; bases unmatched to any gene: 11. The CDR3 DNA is TGCAGCGTTGAAGAGGACAGGGAACACGGGAGGTCACCCCTCCACTTT. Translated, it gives CSVEEDREHGRSPLHF.

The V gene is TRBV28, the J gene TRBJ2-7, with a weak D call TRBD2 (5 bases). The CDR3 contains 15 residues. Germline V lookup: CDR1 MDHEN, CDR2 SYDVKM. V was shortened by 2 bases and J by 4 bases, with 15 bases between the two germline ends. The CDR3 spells CASSLVRRTGYEQYF. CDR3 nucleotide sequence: TGTGCCAGCAGTTTAGTACGGCGGACGGGATACGAGCAGTACTTC.

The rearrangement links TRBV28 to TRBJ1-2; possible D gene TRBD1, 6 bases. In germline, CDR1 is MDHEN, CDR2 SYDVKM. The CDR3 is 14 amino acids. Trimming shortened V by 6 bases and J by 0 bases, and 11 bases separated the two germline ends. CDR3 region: CASSLDRSNYGYTF. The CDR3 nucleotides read TGTGCCAGCAGCCTGGACAGATCTAACTATGGCTACACCTTC.

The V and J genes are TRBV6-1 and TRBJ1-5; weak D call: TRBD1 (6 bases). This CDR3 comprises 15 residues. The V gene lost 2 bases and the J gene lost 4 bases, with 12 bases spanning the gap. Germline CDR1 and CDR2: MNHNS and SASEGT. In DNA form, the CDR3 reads TGTGCCAGCAGTGAATATGGACAGCTTAATCAGCCCCAGCATTTT. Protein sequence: CASSEYGQLNQPQHF.

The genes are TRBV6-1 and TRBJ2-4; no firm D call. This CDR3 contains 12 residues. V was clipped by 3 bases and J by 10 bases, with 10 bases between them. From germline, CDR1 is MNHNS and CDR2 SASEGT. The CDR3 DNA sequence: TGTGCCAGCAGTGAGGCCGAAATAATTCAGTACTTC. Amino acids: CASSEAEIIQYF.

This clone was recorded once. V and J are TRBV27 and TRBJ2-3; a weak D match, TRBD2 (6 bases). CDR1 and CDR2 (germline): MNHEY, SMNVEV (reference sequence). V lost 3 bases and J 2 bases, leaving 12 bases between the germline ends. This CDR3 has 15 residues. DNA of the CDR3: TGTGCCAGCAGTTTTCAGAAGGGACTCACAGATACGCAGTATTTT. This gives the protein CASSFQKGLTDTQYF.